This passage covers 13 T cell receptor beta chains from one sample sequenced in a study of blood T cell repertoires in COVID-19. Data came from immunoSEQ multiplex PCR; TCRdb stores just in-frame clones and leaves some out. The sample includes fewer than 250,000 clones, about 91% of them seen just once. The sequenced material came from peripheral blood. These receptors were taken from a woman aged 40 to 50 with acute or convalescent COVID-19.

The chain has TRBV6-5 and TRBJ2-2, with 8 bases that match TRBD1. V lost 10 bases, J lost 1 base, and 8 bases stayed unmatched. The CDR3 has 15 amino acids. The germline V gene has CDR1 MNHEY and CDR2 SVGAGI. The CDR3: CAMAKQGVNTGELFF. DNA of the CDR3: TGTGCCATGGCAAAACAGGGGGTGAACACCGGGGAGCTGTTTTTT.

This chain connects TRBV24-1 to TRBJ2-3, with TRBD2 matching over 13 bases. This CDR3 contains 17 residues. Germline V gene sequence: CDR1 KGHDR, CDR2 SFDVKD. The trim removed 5 bases at V and 3 bases at J, leaving 7 bases unmatched. DNA for the CDR3: TGTGCCACCAGTGCCCCGGGACTAGCGGGGTGGACAGATACGCAGTATTTT. Its protein product is CATSAPGLAGWTDTQYF.

In its sample, this clone was seen a few times. The chain joins TRBV29-1 to TRBJ1-2, with D possibly matching TRBD1 (5 bases). This CDR3 is built from 12 residues. Germline V gene sequence: CDR1 SQVTM, CDR2 ANQGSEA. Trimming stripped 6 bases from V and 3 bases from J, with 11 bases between. The CDR3 DNA sequence: TGCAGCGTGAATCTCAGGGACTATGGCTACACCTTC. Translating gives CSVNLRDYGYTF.

The V call is TRBV18, the J call TRBJ1-2; 12 bases fit TRBD1. J lost 0 bases, V lost 2 bases, and 4 bases had no gene match. The CDR3 runs to 17 residues. Germline V gene sequence: CDR1 KGHSH, CDR2 LQKENI. The CDR3 DNA sequence: TGTGCCAGCTCACCATGGGACAGGGGGCGAGCTAACTATGGCTACACCTTC. It yields the protein CASSPWDRGRANYGYTF.

This chain links TRBV6-2 or TRBV6-3 with TRBJ2-1, with D maybe TRBD1 (5 bases). Germline assignment: CDR1 MNHEY and CDR2 SVGEGT. This CDR3 is 14 amino acids long. Trimming took 4 bases from V and 2 from J, leaving 9 bases between them. The CDR3 coding sequence is TGTGCCAGCAGTTCGGACACCCCCTACAATGAGCAGTTCTTC. Its protein product is CASSSDTPYNEQFF.

The chain has TRBV6-4 and TRBJ1-2; 9 bases fit TRBD1. The CDR3 consists of 16 residues. Germline V lookup: CDR1 MRHNA, CDR2 SNTAGT. The V segment lost 8 bases and the J segment 0 bases; nucleotides outside the gene matches: 10. The CDR3 DNA reads as TGTGCCAGCGGGAGGACAGGGGCCGACTCTAACTATGGCTACACCTTC. Amino acids: CASGRTGADSNYGYTF.

The chain joins TRBV7-9 to TRBJ2-3; 8 nucleotides align to TRBD1. V was clipped by 3 bases and J by 0 bases; unmatched bases: 2. The CDR3 extends over 15 amino acids. The germline V gene has CDR1 SEHNR and CDR2 FQNEAQ (reference sequence). Here the CDR3 DNA reads TGTGCCAGCAGCTTGGGACAGGCTAGCACAGATACGCAGTATTTT. Protein product: CASSLGQASTDTQYF.

The V call is TRBV24-1, the J call TRBJ2-3, with TRBD1 identical over 9 bases. The CDR3 spans 15 residues. The V gene's germline CDR1 is KGHDR and CDR2 SFDVKD. After removal of 3 bases from V and 4 bases from J, the junction contained 4 bases not matched to a gene. CDR3 region: CATSDATGGADTQYF. The CDR3 nucleotides read TGTGCCACCAGTGATGCTACAGGGGGCGCAGATACGCAGTATTTT.

Only a few counts were recorded for this clone. The chain couples TRBV9 to TRBJ2-5; 8 bases align to TRBD2. The germline CDR1 and CDR2 sequences are SGDLS and YYNGEE. The CDR3 is 14 residues long. V gave up 1 base and J gave up 4 bases; unmatched junction bases: 3. The CDR3 sequence: CASSVSGGLETQYF. CDR3 in DNA: TGTGCCAGCAGCGTATCGGGGGGGCTAGAGACCCAGTACTTC.

This chain uses TRBV19 with TRBJ1-2, with 9 bases identical to TRBD1. The CDR3 spans 16 residues. Germline V gene data show CDR1 as LNHDA and CDR2 as SQIVND (reference sequence). Germline trimming cut 7 bases from V and 8 bases from J; bases unmatched to any gene: 17. CDR3 DNA sequence: TGTGCCAGTACTTCCTTAGCCGGGACAGGGCTTACCGGCTACACCTTC. Translated, it gives CASTSLAGTGLTGYTF.

The chain couples TRBV2 to TRBJ1-6; 9 bases are shared with TRBD1. The CDR3 consists of 15 residues. CDR1 is SNHLY, CDR2 FYNNEI, per germline. Losses at the gene ends were 4 bases for V and 8 bases for J; bases not matched to a gene: 6. This CDR3 reads CASSVQDRGDSPLHF. The CDR3, as DNA: TGTGCCAGCAGTGTTCAGGACAGGGGTGATTCACCCCTCCACTTT.

This clone has a single count. This chain uses TRBV5-1 with TRBJ1-1; TRBD1 agrees at 7 bases. CDR1 is SGHRS, CDR2 YFSETQ, per germline. Trimming at V came to 0 bases and at J to 3 bases, leaving 2 bases not matched to a gene. The CDR3 has 14 residues. The CDR3 DNA sequence: TGCGCCAGCAGCTTGGGGGACAGAGACACTGAAGCTTTCTTT. This translates into CASSLGDRDTEAFF.

The rearrangement joins TRBV24-1 to TRBJ2-1; 11 bases map to TRBD2. Germline V gene lookup returns CDR1 KGHDR and CDR2 SFDVKD. V dropped 1 base and J dropped 9; count of bases not matched to a gene: 13. The CDR3 spans 18 residues. The CDR3, as DNA: TGTGCCACCAGTGATTTAGAAGCCGCTAGCGGGGGGCGGGGTGAGCAGTTCTTC. This translates into CATSDLEAASGGRGEQFF.